The clone carrying this TCR beta chain was found a few times. The data derive from a study of blood T cells in healthy people across ages. The second PCR ran roughly 6 to 11 cycles with a sample-barcoded 5' primer and J-beta primers. At least 2.5 million CDR3-containing paired-end reads were obtained per sample. In TCRdb, the 5' RACE reads were re-called with MiXCR into one record per CDR3 protein. Of a few hundred thousand distinct CDR3 sequences in the sample, approximately 47% were seen once. J gave up 11 bases and V 7 bases, and 22 bases lay outside the gene matches. The CDR3 length is 15 residues. Germline CDR1 SQVTM, CDR2 ANQGSEA.

V and J are TRBV29-1 and TRBJ1-1; TRBD1 agrees at 7 bases. The sample consisted of blood. The receptor was isolated from a man between 60 and 75 years old in good health. CDR3 sequence (DNA): TGCAGCGCGCGTAATCAAGGACGGCTAGGGGGCGAGGCTTTCTTT. Translated, it gives CSARNQGRLGGEAFF.